The T cell receptor (beta chain) described here comes from a study of cytomegalovirus exposure and HLA in healthy donors. Study information: The roughly 110 validation repertoires were reported in a later analysis to have been generated on the same platform as the 500 to 700 first-cohort repertoires. Regarding the study as a whole: Rare sequences made up most TCRs, while some public TCRs were found in many donors. Reported results showed that the classifier diagnosed cytomegalovirus status with high specificity and sensitivity.

The donors were part of the validation cohort of roughly 110 subjects. That cohort was separate from the first cohort, which comprised 500 to 850 subjects. The table came from immunoSEQ multiplex PCR; TCRdb's copy has only in-frame clones and leaves some out. The sample comprises roughly 350,000 clones, roughly 88% of which are singletons, and around 0.84% rests with the top ten. A word on this clone: Antigen: not known.

This TCR came from a woman younger than 30 in good health and CMV-seronegative. Sequencing was carried out using PBMCs.

The CDR3 DNA is TGCGCCAGCTCCGACTATTTGGAAGGTCCGAGAAAGACCTACGAGCAGTACTTC. Its translation is CASSDYLEGPRKTYEQYF. The chain couples TRBV5-1 to TRBJ2-7; a possible D gene is TRBD2 (5 bases). This CDR3 comprises 18 residues. V lost 7 bases, J lost 2 bases, and 28 bases lay in between. Per germline, CDR1 SGHRS and CDR2 YFSETQ.